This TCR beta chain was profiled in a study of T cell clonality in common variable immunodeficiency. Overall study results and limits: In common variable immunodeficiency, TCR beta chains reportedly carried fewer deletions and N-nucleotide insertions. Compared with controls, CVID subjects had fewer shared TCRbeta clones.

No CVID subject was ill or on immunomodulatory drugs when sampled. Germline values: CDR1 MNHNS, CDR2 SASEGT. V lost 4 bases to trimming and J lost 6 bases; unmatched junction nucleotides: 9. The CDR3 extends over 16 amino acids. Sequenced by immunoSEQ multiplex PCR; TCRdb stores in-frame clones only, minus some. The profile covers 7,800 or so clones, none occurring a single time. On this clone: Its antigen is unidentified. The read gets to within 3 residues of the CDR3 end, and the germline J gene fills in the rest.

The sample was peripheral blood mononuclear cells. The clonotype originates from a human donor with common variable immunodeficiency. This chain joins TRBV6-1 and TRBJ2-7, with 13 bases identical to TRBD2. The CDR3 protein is CASSVFGLAGAPEQYF. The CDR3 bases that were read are TGTGCCAGCAGTGTGTTTGGACTAGCGGGAGCTCCCGAG.